The 24 T cell receptor beta chains below all came from one sample that was sequenced in a study of regulatory T cells in long-lasting Graves disease. Arm-PCR of CDR3 regions with iRepertoire HTBI primers generated TCR beta libraries. From the multiplex PCR reads, TCRdb called clonotypes with MiXCR, one entry per CDR3 protein. Altogether about 500,000 distinct CDR3 sequences are present, about 12% being singletons, with the ten largest covering approximately 9%. This sample's time point: newly diagnosed GD, antithyroid drugs for less than 3 months. PBMCs provided the RNA from which the TCR library was made. These sequences were also reported in another study, on T cells in Graves' hyperthyroidism and ophthalmopathy.

Sequences were derived from peripheral blood mononuclear cells (PBMCs), sampled at new diagnosis, from a patient treated with antithyroid drugs. The receptors were sampled from a woman under 40 with Graves disease.

The sample holds many counts of this clonotype. The V and J genes are TRBV7-3 and TRBJ2-1; the match to TRBD2 covers 14 bases. Trimming cost V 5 bases and J 0 bases; bases outside gene matches: 9. The CDR3 extends over 19 amino acids. The germline V gene encodes CDR1 SGHTA and CDR2 FQGTGA. The CDR3 nucleotides are TGTGCCAGCAGCGGACTAGCGGGAGGACGGTGGAGCTCCTACAATGAGCAGTTCTTC. This codes for CASSGLAGGRWSSYNEQFF. Full variable domain (outside the CDR3, taken from reference TRBV7-3 and TRBJ2-1): GAGVSQTPSNKVTEKGKYVELRCDPISGHTALYWYRQSLGQGPEFLIYFQGTGAADDSGLPNDRFFAVRPEGSVSTLKIQRTERGDSAVYLCASSGLAGGRWSSYNEQFFGPGTRLTVL.

The J gene is TRBJ1-1, the V gene TRBV19; the D is unclear. The V gene's germline CDR1 is LNHDA and CDR2 SQIVND (reference sequence). V lost 7 bases and J 0 bases, leaving 12 bases between the germline ends. This CDR3 has 14 residues. This CDR3 is CASMGTRLNTEAFF. DNA of the CDR3: TGTGCCAGTATGGGCACTCGATTGAACACTGAAGCTTTCTTT.

In this sample, this clonotype turned up a few times. The V call is TRBV3-1, the J call TRBJ1-1, with D hard to call. CDR1 LGHDT and CDR2 YNNKEL come from the germline V gene (reference sequence). The germline V and J ends were trimmed by 0 bases and 3 bases, with 8 bases remaining between them. This CDR3 contains 14 residues. The CDR3 is CASSQDRIYTEAFF. CDR3 nucleotide sequence: TGTGCCAGCAGCCAAGATCGAATTTACACTGAAGCTTTCTTT.

Only one count was recorded for this clonotype. V gene TRBV29-1 combines with J gene TRBJ2-7; D is possibly TRBD1 (7 bases). This CDR3 is built from 14 residues. Germline V gene data show CDR1 as SQVTM and CDR2 as ANQGSEA. The V gene lost 6 bases and the J gene lost 2 bases, with 17 bases spanning the gap. The CDR3 region has the DNA TGCAGCGTCCGAGGGGGGCAGGGGGCCTACGAGCAGTACTTC. It yields the protein CSVRGGQGAYEQYF.

The J gene is TRBJ2-5, the V gene TRBV12-3 or TRBV12-4, with TRBD1 matching 8 bases. V gave up 3 bases and J gave up 3 bases; unmatched junction bases: 6. This CDR3 is 15 amino acids long. This CDR3 reads CASSFLTGAEETQYF. The CDR3 region has the DNA TGTGCCAGCAGTTTCTTGACAGGGGCAGAAGAGACCCAGTACTTC.

This clonotype was found many times. The rearrangement links TRBV7-8 to TRBJ1-3, with D uncertain. V dropped 5 bases and J dropped 0 bases, with 8 bases sitting between them. Looked up from germline, CDR1 is SGHVS and CDR2 is FQNEAQ. CDR3 size: 14 residues. The CDR3 spells CASSVELSGNTIYF. The CDR3 region has the DNA TGTGCCAGCAGCGTCGAGCTCTCTGGAAACACCATATATTTT.

This clonotype was recorded many times. The chain couples TRBV6-2 or TRBV6-3 to TRBJ2-1; tentatively, D is TRBD2 (6 bases). V dropped 5 bases and J dropped 6 bases, with 14 bases sitting between them. The V gene's germline CDR1 is MNHEY and CDR2 SVGEGT. This CDR3 has 14 residues. The CDR3 DNA sequence: TGTGCCAGCAGTGAGCGCGGGGCCGGCAATGAGCAGTTCTTC. Encoded protein: CASSERGAGNEQFF.

This clonotype was detected many times. The rearrangement links TRBV27 to TRBJ2-5; D is undetermined. This CDR3 contains 13 residues. Germline V gene data show CDR1 as MNHEY and CDR2 as SMNVEV (reference sequence). Between the trimmed V and J ends, which lost 8 bases and 1 base, there was a span of 11 bases. CDR3 DNA: TGTGCCAGCTATGGGTTGGGCCAAGAGACCCAGTACTTC. This sequence encodes CASYGLGQETQYF.

In this sample, this clonotype turned up once. This may arise from a read error, as a much more abundant clone is one base away. The V call is TRBV14, the J call TRBJ1-2; D unresolved. The CDR3 length is 12 residues. The V gene's germline CDR1 is SGHDN and CDR2 FVKESK. Trimming took 4 bases from V and 6 from J, leaving 9 bases between them. This CDR3 reads CASSRYGDGYTF. For the CDR3, the DNA is TGTGCCAGCAGCCGATACGGGGATGGCTACACCTTC.

This rearrangement joins TRBV7-9 to TRBJ1-4; D gene ambiguous. Germline CDR1 reads SEHNR; CDR2 reads FQNEAQ (reference sequence). The CDR3 extends over 15 amino acids. V lost 0 bases, J lost 0 bases, and 5 bases lay in between. As DNA, the CDR3 is TGTGCCAGCAGCTTAGCGGCTTCAACTAATGAAAAACTGTTTTTT. This encodes CASSLAASTNEKLFF.

This clonotype was seen only a few times. This may be a read error, as it is one base from a much larger clone. V gene TRBV28 combines with J gene TRBJ1-1, with D unclear. Germline-derived CDR1 and CDR2 are MDHEN and SYDVKM. Trimming pared 6 bases from V and 1 base from J, leaving 6 bases between. The CDR3 spans 12 residues. CDR3 residues: CASRIPNTEAFF. Here the CDR3 DNA reads TGTGCCAGCAGGATCCCGAACACTGAAGCTTTCTTT.

There are a few counts of this clonotype. The V gene is TRBV7-9, the J gene TRBJ2-1; 9 bases agree with TRBD1. The CDR3 consists of 15 residues. Trimming took 5 bases from V and 7 from J; bases not matched to a gene: 9. Germline loops: CDR1 SEHNR, CDR2 FQNEAQ (reference sequence). As DNA, the CDR3 is TGTGCCAGCAGCCCTTACAGGGGGCAGGGGAATGAGCAGTTCTTC. It translates to CASSPYRGQGNEQFF. Supplemented by reference TRBV7-9 and TRBJ2-1, the full variable domain reads DTGVSQNPRHKITKRGQNVTFRCDPISEHNRLYWYRQTLGQGPEFLTYFQNEAQLEKSRLLSDRFSAERPKGSFSTLEIQRTEQGDSAMYLCASSPYRGQGNEQFFGPGTRLTVL.

J is TRBJ1-4 and V is TRBV20-1, with a weak D call TRBD1 (6 bases). CDR3 length equals 15 residues. CDR1 and CDR2 from the germline V gene are DFQATT and SNEGSKA (reference sequence). V lost 2 bases and J lost 3, with 13 bases in between. CDR3 DNA: TGCAGTGCTAGAAAACTGACAGGCCCTAATGAAAAACTGTTTTTT. Translated: CSARKLTGPNEKLFF.

There are many counts of this clonotype. The gene calls are TRBV20-1 and TRBJ2-5; unclear D gene. This CDR3 has 15 residues. Germline V CDR1 and CDR2: DFQATT, SNEGSKA (reference sequence). Between the trimmed V and J ends, which lost 4 bases and 5 bases, there was a span of 20 bases. The CDR3 sequence: CSANRPRVGLETQYF. Written as DNA, the CDR3 is TGCAGTGCTAACCGTCCCAGAGTAGGGCTGGAGACCCAGTACTTC.

This clonotype was detected once. The CDR3, as DNA: TGTGCCAGCAGTGACCCCCGACTCCTTCCCGGGGAGCTGTTTTTT. Translation: CASSDPRLLPGELFF. The chain carries TRBV25-1 and TRBJ2-2; D gene ambiguous. The CDR3 sequence is 15 residues long. Germline V CDR1 and CDR2: MGHDK, SYGVNS. V was cut by 3 bases and J by 6 bases, with 14 bases left in between.

This clonotype has at least ten counts. The rearrangement links TRBV20-1 to TRBJ2-1; 7 nucleotides match TRBD2. V dropped 6 bases and J dropped 5; count of bases not matched to a gene: 4. Germline V CDR1 and CDR2: DFQATT, SNEGSKA (reference sequence). The CDR3 is made up of 12 amino acids. The CDR3: CSAGSGNNEQFF. The CDR3 region has the DNA TGCAGTGCAGGAAGCGGGAACAATGAGCAGTTCTTC.

This clonotype has more than one count but fewer than ten. V gene TRBV18 combines with J gene TRBJ1-2; D remains ambiguous. V lost 2 bases and J 5 bases, leaving 9 bases between the germline ends. The CDR3 has 13 residues. Germline loops: CDR1 KGHSH, CDR2 LQKENI. As DNA, the CDR3 is TGTGCCAGCTCACCAAGGGTGCTATATGGCTACACCTTC. It yields the protein CASSPRVLYGYTF. The full variable domain, completed using reference TRBV18 and TRBJ1-2, is NAGVMQNPRHLVRRRGQEARLRCSPMKGHSHVYWYRQLPEEGLKFMVYLQKENIIDESGMPKERFSAEFPKEGPSILRIQQVVRGDSAAYFCASSPRVLYGYTFGSGTRLTVV.

J is TRBJ2-7 and V is TRBV4-3, with TRBD2 matching over 11 bases. Germline V CDR1 and CDR2: LGHNA, YSLEER. The V and J ends lost 4 bases and 5 bases, in that order; junction bases with no gene match: 4. This CDR3 is 14 amino acids long. The CDR3 nucleotides are TGCGCCAGCAGCCTGACTAGCGGGATTGACGAGCAGTACTTC. Protein sequence: CASSLTSGIDEQYF.

This clonotype was seen ten or more times. V is TRBV28 and J is TRBJ1-6; D ambiguous. Trimming left V 3 bases short and J 10 bases short, with 19 bases between. The V gene's germline CDR1 is MDHEN and CDR2 SYDVKM. The CDR3 runs to 16 residues. The CDR3 loop reads CASSFVKPSPLSPLHF. CDR3 nucleotides: TGTGCCAGCAGTTTTGTCAAGCCCTCCCCTTTATCACCCCTCCACTTT. The variable domain in full, with the rest retrieved from reference TRBV28 and TRBJ1-6, is DVKVTQSSRYLVKRTGEKVFLECVQDMDHENMFWYRQDPGLGLRLIYFSYDVKMKEKGDIPEGYSVSREKKERFSLILESASTNQTSMYLCASSFVKPSPLSPLHFGNGTRLTVT.

This clonotype was recorded many times. The rearrangement links TRBV2 to TRBJ2-2; 10 bases agree with TRBD1. The germline CDR1 and CDR2 sequences are SNHLY and FYNNEI. The CDR3 length is 14 residues. J lost 8 bases, V lost 5 bases, and 5 bases had no gene match. The CDR3 here is CASSRQGAAGELFF. The CDR3 DNA reads TGTGCCAGCAGTCGACAGGGGGCAGCGGGGGAGCTGTTTTTT. Filled out from reference TRBV2 and TRBJ2-2, the complete variable domain reads EPEVTQTPSHQVTQMGQEVILRCVPISNHLYFYWYRQILGQKVEFLVSFYNNEISEKSEIFDDQFSVERPDGSNFTLKIRSTKLEDSAMYFCASSRQGAAGELFFGEGSRLTVL.

This clonotype was observed at least ten times. This rearrangement joins TRBV20-1 to TRBJ2-5; 11 bases map to TRBD2. This CDR3 contains 17 residues. V trimming: 2 bases; J trimming: 4 bases; junction bases outside the gene matches: 12. In germline, CDR1 is DFQATT, CDR2 SNEGSKA (reference sequence). CDR3 DNA sequence: TGCAGTGCTAGACAGGGTAGCGGGAGGGCAGGGGGAGAGACCCAGTACTTC. Translated: CSARQGSGRAGGETQYF.

This clonotype came up many times. The chain uses TRBV30 and TRBJ1-2, with a weak D call TRBD1 (6 bases). V was shortened by 7 bases and J by 4 bases, with 16 bases between the two germline ends. CDR1 and CDR2 from the germline V gene are GTSNPN and SVGIG (reference sequence). The CDR3 loop spans 13 amino acids. This chain's CDR3 is CAYPGQQGYGYTF. In DNA, the CDR3 is TGTGCCTACCCGGGACAACAGGGCTATGGCTACACCTTC. The complete variable domain, with remaining parts taken from reference TRBV30 and TRBJ1-2, reads SQTIHQWPATLVQPVGSPLSLECTVEGTSNPNLYWYRQAAGRGLQLLFYSVGIGQISSEVPQNLSASRPQDRQFILSSKKLLLSDSGFYLCAYPGQQGYGYTFGSGTRLTVV.

This clonotype has a handful of counts. It differs at one base from a far larger clone, so likely a read error. The CDR3 end shows no conserved phenylalanine or tryptophan, and so a read error is likely. The rearrangement links TRBV6-1 to TRBJ1-1; 7 bases map to TRBD1. The V gene end was trimmed by 6 bases and the J gene end by 4 bases; junction bases not matched to a gene: 2. Germline values: CDR1 MNHNS, CDR2 SASEGT. CDR3 length equals 12 residues. CDR3 bases: TGTGCCAGCAGCCCAGGGGGCACTGAAGCTTTCCTT. Translation: CASSPGGTEAFL.

There are many counts of this clonotype. V and J are TRBV24-1 and TRBJ2-3; D possibly matches TRBD1 or TRBD2 (5 bases each). Looked up from germline, CDR1 is KGHDR and CDR2 is SFDVKD. V was clipped by 2 bases and J by 9 bases, with 11 bases between them. This CDR3 is built from 13 residues. For the CDR3, the DNA is TGTGCCACCAGTGATTCGAGGGGTCCCACGCAGTATTTT. Encoded protein: CATSDSRGPTQYF.